These T cell receptor beta chains were read from a single sample in a study of cytomegalovirus exposure and HLA in healthy donors. The repertoire was sequenced with immunoSEQ multiplex PCR; TCRdb's copy has only in-frame clones and lacks some. This table has 100,000 or so clones, 65% appearing once. Input material: PBMCs. Receptors originate from a young man in good health and CMV-seropositive. Each CDR3 is given with its conserved first and last residue. The D gene is left open where the match is weak. Where a row states a size, it is once, few, many or the class of an expanded clone; other rows omit it.

V gene: TRBV10-3
D gene: -
clone size: few
J gene: TRBJ2-3
CDR3 DNA: TGTGCCATCAGCTCCGGGACAACCAGCACAGATACGCAGTATTTT
CDR3 protein: CAISSGTTSTDTQYF

V gene: TRBV7-2
D gene: -
clone size: -
J gene: TRBJ2-3
CDR3 DNA: TGTGCCAGCAGCGTTGACAGGGATACGCAGTATTTT
CDR3 protein: CASSVDRDTQYF

V gene: TRBV5-1
D gene: -
clone size: -
J gene: TRBJ1-1
CDR3 DNA: TGCGCCAGCAGCTACGGGTCAATGAACACTGAAGCTTTCTTT
CDR3 protein: CASSYGSMNTEAFF

V gene: TRBV6-5
D gene: TRBD2
clone size: few
J gene: TRBJ2-7
CDR3 DNA: TGTGCCAGCAGCCAAGCGGGGGCCTCCTACGAGCAGTACTTC
CDR3 protein: CASSQAGASYEQYF

V gene: TRBV7-9
D gene: TRBD1
clone size: -
J gene: TRBJ1-5
CDR3 DNA: TGTGCCAGCAGCTTAGGACAGGGGGGGCAGCCCCAGCATTTT
CDR3 protein: CASSLGQGGQPQHF

V gene: TRBV5-1
D gene: TRBD1
clone size: -
J gene: TRBJ1-1
CDR3 DNA: TGCGCCAGCAGCCAAGACAGGGGGCTTAGTGAAGCTTTCTTT
CDR3 protein: CASSQDRGLSEAFF

V gene: TRBV30
D gene: TRBD1
clone size: few
J gene: TRBJ1-2
CDR3 DNA: TGTGCCCGGAAGAGGGGACAGGGGACCGCTGGCTACACCTTC
CDR3 protein: CARKRGQGTAGYTF

V gene: TRBV29-1
D gene: -
clone size: -
J gene: TRBJ1-1
CDR3 DNA: TGCAGCGTTGAAAGAGCGCAGCAAGACACTGAAGCTTTCTTT
CDR3 protein: CSVERAQQDTEAFF

V gene: TRBV5-6
D gene: -
clone size: -
J gene: TRBJ1-2
CDR3 DNA: TGTGCCAGCAGTTTTTCAGGGGAGTCTAACTATGGCTACACCTTC
CDR3 protein: CASSFSGESNYGYTF

V gene: TRBV9
D gene: -
clone size: few
J gene: TRBJ2-3
CDR3 DNA: TGTGCCAGCAGCGTAGCTACTCAGGCGTATACGCAGTATTTT
CDR3 protein: CASSVATQAYTQYF

V gene: TRBV5-1
D gene: TRBD1
clone size: -
J gene: TRBJ2-7
CDR3 DNA: TGCGCCAGCAGCTTGGGCGCAGGGGGCTCCTACGAGCAGTACTTC
CDR3 protein: CASSLGAGGSYEQYF

V gene: TRBV11-2
D gene: -
clone size: -
J gene: TRBJ1-1
CDR3 DNA: TGTGCCAGCAGCTTGGGACTGACTGAAGCTTTCTTT
CDR3 protein: CASSLGLTEAFF

V gene: TRBV30
D gene: -
clone size: few
J gene: TRBJ1-2
CDR3 DNA: TGTGCCTGGAGTACGCGGTATGGCTACACCTTC
CDR3 protein: CAWSTRYGYTF

V gene: TRBV5-1
D gene: -
clone size: -
J gene: TRBJ1-1
CDR3 DNA: TGCGCCAGCGGCCCTAGGGGATCATTGGCCACTGAAGCTTTCTTT
CDR3 protein: CASGPRGSLATEAFF

V gene: TRBV6-5
D gene: -
clone size: -
J gene: TRBJ1-2
CDR3 DNA: TGTGCCAGCAGTGAAGCAGGGAACTATGGCTACACCTTC
CDR3 protein: CASSEAGNYGYTF

V gene: TRBV6-5
D gene: TRBD1
clone size: -
J gene: TRBJ1-1
CDR3 DNA: TGTGCCAGCAGTCACAGGGGGAACACTGAAGCTTTCTTT
CDR3 protein: CASSHRGNTEAFF

V gene: TRBV6-5
D gene: -
clone size: -
J gene: TRBJ1-2
CDR3 DNA: TGTGCCAGCAGTTACGGAGGGTCCCCTATATATGGCTACACCTTC
CDR3 protein: CASSYGGSPIYGYTF

V gene: TRBV6-1
D gene: TRBD1
clone size: few
J gene: TRBJ2-5
CDR3 DNA: TGTGCCAGCACTGAATCAGGGGGAAGGGAGACCCAGTACTTC
CDR3 protein: CASTESGGRETQYF

V gene: TRBV11-2
D gene: -
clone size: -
J gene: TRBJ1-1
CDR3 DNA: TGTGCCAGCAGTTCCCCCGGGGGGGGAGATAACACTGAAGCTTTCTTT
CDR3 protein: CASSSPGGGDNTEAFF

V gene: TRBV29-1
D gene: -
clone size: few
J gene: TRBJ2-3
CDR3 DNA: TGCAGCGGATCGACAGGAACAGATACGCAGTATTTT
CDR3 protein: CSGSTGTDTQYF

V gene: TRBV6-6
D gene: TRBD2
clone size: -
J gene: TRBJ2-7
CDR3 DNA: TGTGCCAGCAGCTCGGGAGGAACGGGATTCGAGCAGTACTTC
CDR3 protein: CASSSGGTGFEQYF

V gene: TRBV10-2
D gene: -
clone size: -
J gene: TRBJ1-5
CDR3 DNA: TGCGCCAGCAGTGAACAGCCCCCCCATCAGCCCCAGCATTTT
CDR3 protein: CASSEQPPHQPQHF